Below, 28 T cell receptor beta chains from the same sample are listed, as sequenced in a study of T cell responses to AZD1222 COVID-19 vaccine. The method was immunoSEQ multiplex PCR; TCRdb's version includes in-frame clones alone and lacks a portion of them. The sample contains around 150,000 clones, 80% to 95% of which appear only once. The sample consisted of peripheral blood, taken on day 0 of AZD1222 vaccination. Source of these receptors: an adult in good health.

The chain employs TRBV7-3 and TRBJ1-5; weak D call: TRBD1 (6 bases). The germline V and J ends were trimmed by 5 bases and 7 bases, with 12 bases remaining between them. The length of the CDR3 is 13 residues. Germline V CDR1 and CDR2: SGHTA, FQGTGA. The CDR3 here is CASSASGGQPQHF. The CDR3 DNA is TGTGCCAGCAGCGCTTCGGGGGGCCAGCCCCAGCATTTT.

This clone was seen just once. The chain couples TRBV19 to TRBJ2-3; 9 bases agree with TRBD2. CDR1 is LNHDA and CDR2 is SQIVND in the germline V gene (reference sequence). The CDR3 sequence is 16 residues long. Losses at the gene ends were 7 bases for V and 3 bases for J; bases not matched to a gene: 11. CDR3 sequence: CASMAGGGRVTDTQYF. CDR3 bases: TGTGCCAGTATGGCCGGGGGCGGGAGGGTTACAGATACGCAGTATTTT.

The genes are TRBV5-6 and TRBJ1-2; no definite D call. The CDR3 is 15 amino acids. CDR1 is SGHDT, CDR2 YYEEEE, per germline. Trimming took 4 bases from V and 3 from J, leaving 16 bases between them. CDR3: CASSGVLLPDYGYTF. The CDR3 DNA sequence: TGTGCCAGCAGCGGGGTGTTGCTACCTGACTATGGCTACACCTTC.

The J gene is TRBJ1-2, the V gene TRBV7-9, with TRBD1 matching over 8 bases. With V trimmed by 7 bases and J by 5 bases, 12 bases remained unmatched. The CDR3 contains 15 residues. The germline CDR1 and CDR2 sequences are SEHNR and FQNEAQ (reference sequence). CDR3 in DNA: TGTGCCAGCATCCCAGGGGGCCCCCGGATTTATGGCTACACCTTC. It codes for CASIPGGPRIYGYTF. Full variable domain (remainder filled in from reference TRBV7-9 and TRBJ1-2): DTGVSQNPRHKITKRGQNVTFRCDPISEHNRLYWYRQTLGQGPEFLTYFQNEAQLEKSRLLSDRFSAERPKGSFSTLEIQRTEQGDSAMYLCASIPGGPRIYGYTFGSGTRLTVV.

This clone was seen only a few times. This sequence joins TRBV4-1 and TRBJ2-7; TRBD2 aligns across 8 bases. V trimming: 3 bases; J trimming: 2 bases; junction bases outside the gene matches: 6. This CDR3 has 15 residues. CDR1 and CDR2 from the germline V gene are MGHRA and YSYEKL. CDR3 bases: TGCGCCAGCAGCCAGGGACTAGTGGGGACCTACGAGCAGTACTTC. Its protein product is CASSQGLVGTYEQYF.

V gene TRBV5-1 combines with J gene TRBJ2-5, with D unresolved. V gave up 4 bases and J gave up 5 bases, with 15 bases separating them. CDR1 is SGHRS and CDR2 is YFSETQ in the germline V gene. CDR3 length: 14 amino acids. This chain's CDR3 is CASSGQAARETQYF. The CDR3 DNA reads TGCGCCAGCAGCGGCCAGGCGGCCCGGGAGACCCAGTACTTC.

This sequence joins TRBV4-3 and TRBJ1-6, with TRBD1 matching over 7 bases. V trimming: 0 bases; J trimming: 6 bases; junction bases outside the gene matches: 5. This CDR3 has 16 residues. Germline values: CDR1 LGHNA, CDR2 YSLEER. The chain's CDR3 is CASSQDRYRGNSPLHF. The CDR3 bases are TGCGCCAGCAGCCAAGATCGGTACAGGGGTAATTCACCCCTCCACTTT.

The V gene is TRBV18, the J gene TRBJ2-7; D is possibly TRBD1 or TRBD2 (5 bases each). V was shortened by 0 bases and J by 5 bases, with 17 bases between the two germline ends. The CDR3 spans 16 residues. The germline CDR1 and CDR2 sequences are KGHSH and LQKENI. CDR3 coding DNA: TGTGCCAGCTCACCACCGGGACGGACCTCCTTGAACGAGCAGTACTTC. As protein: CASSPPGRTSLNEQYF.

The chain links TRBV29-1 to TRBJ1-1; 10 bases align to TRBD1. Germline CDR1 is SQVTM and CDR2 is ANQGSEA. Trimming at V came to 4 bases and at J to 6 bases, leaving 5 bases not matched to a gene. CDR3 length: 13 residues. The CDR3, as DNA: TGCAGCGTTGCCGGGACAGGGGTACCTGAAGCTTTCTTT. Translating gives CSVAGTGVPEAFF.

The V call is TRBV19, the J call TRBJ1-2, with D tentatively TRBD1 (6 bases). Germline V CDR1 and CDR2: LNHDA, SQIVND (reference sequence). Trimming took off 4 bases at V and 4 bases at J, with 16 bases between the two ends. The CDR3 covers 15 residues. The CDR3 region is CASSTYRVWVYGYTF. The CDR3 DNA sequence: TGTGCCAGTAGTACCTACAGGGTATGGGTCTATGGCTACACCTTC.

CDR3 in DNA: TGTGCCTGGAGTGCTCGTCTTAGCACAGATACGCAGTATTTT. This encodes CAWSARLSTDTQYF. This chain joins TRBV30 and TRBJ2-3; no definite D call. In germline, CDR1 is GTSNPN, CDR2 SVGIG (reference sequence). CDR3 length: 14 amino acids. V lost 1 base and J 0 bases, leaving 8 bases between the germline ends.

The rearrangement joins TRBV14 to TRBJ1-5; unclear D gene. Germline V gives CDR1 SGHDN, CDR2 FVKESK. Trimming cost V 0 bases and J 5 bases, with 5 bases left between them. This CDR3 comprises 13 residues. The CDR3, as DNA: TGTGCCAGCAGCCAAGATCGGTATCAGCCCCAGCATTTT. Encoded protein: CASSQDRYQPQHF.

This chain links TRBV3-1 (or the pseudogene TRBV3-2) with TRBJ1-1; D gene unclear. The germline gives CDR1 LGHDT, CDR2 YNNKEL (reference sequence). The CDR3 is made up of 14 amino acids. The V and J ends lost 0 bases and 1 base respectively, with 6 bases between them. CDR3 loop: CASSQDHRNTEAFF. CDR3 nucleotides: TGTGCCAGCAGCCAAGATCACAGGAACACTGAAGCTTTCTTT.

This clone occurred once. This chain uses TRBV3-1 (or the pseudogene TRBV3-2) with TRBJ2-1; D call uncertain. Germline V gene data show CDR1 as LGHDT and CDR2 as YNNKEL (reference sequence). The CDR3 extends over 16 amino acids. V lost 6 bases to trimming and J lost 0 bases, with 15 bases between them. CDR3 nucleotides: TGTGCCAGCAGGCCTCGGCATAGCCTCTCCTACAATGAGCAGTTCTTC. As protein: CASRPRHSLSYNEQFF.

The chain joins TRBV7-2 to TRBJ2-1; 10 bases agree with TRBD2. The CDR3 consists of 17 residues. Per the germline V gene, CDR1 is SGHTA and CDR2 is FQGNSA. V lost 5 bases and J lost 9; bases outside the gene matches: 16. In DNA, the CDR3 is TGTGCCAGCAGCCCGACCGGGGGACTAGCGCAACCAAGTGAGCAGTTCTTC. Its protein is CASSPTGGLAQPSEQFF.

The sample holds one count of this clone. V usage is TRBV6-6 and J usage is TRBJ1-1, with a tentative D call TRBD1 (6 bases). CDR1 is MNHNY, CDR2 SVGAGI, per germline (reference sequence). V dropped 5 bases and J dropped 4 bases, with 11 bases sitting between them. The CDR3 is made up of 13 amino acids. In DNA, the CDR3 is TGTGCCAGCAGTCCAGGACAGATCACTGAAGCTTTCTTT. Translated: CASSPGQITEAFF.

This chain connects TRBV7-8 to TRBJ1-2; D is ambiguous. CDR1 is SGHVS and CDR2 is FQNEAQ in the germline V gene. With 3 bases removed from V and 4 bases from J, the gap between germline ends came to 9 bases. CDR3 size: 13 residues. The CDR3 region has the DNA TGTGCCAGCAGCTTCCCATTTAGCTATGGCTACACCTTC. As protein: CASSFPFSYGYTF.

The rearrangement uses TRBV12-5 and TRBJ2-7, with D perhaps matching TRBD2 (5 bases). Germline V lookup: CDR1 LGHNT, CDR2 FRNRAP. V lost 5 bases and J 0 bases, leaving 23 bases between the germline ends. CDR3 length: 18 amino acids. CDR3 DNA sequence: TGTGCTAGTGGTCCCAGTTCATTCGTCGGGGATAGCTCCTACGAGCAGTACTTC. Translating gives CASGPSSFVGDSSYEQYF.

The chain carries TRBV14 and TRBJ2-7; TRBD2 matches 11 bases. This CDR3 comprises 15 residues. Germline lookup yields CDR1 SGHDN and CDR2 FVKESK. With 3 bases clipped from V and 3 bases from J, the junction kept 4 bases outside the gene matches. The chain's CDR3 is CASSHLAGGYYEQYF. The CDR3 DNA follows: TGTGCCAGCAGCCATTTAGCGGGGGGGTACTACGAGCAGTACTTC.

This clone was detected a few times. The J gene is TRBJ1-5, the V gene TRBV2, with D unclear. The CDR3 spans 13 residues. V was pared by 5 bases and J by 2 bases, with 7 bases between. CDR1 is SNHLY and CDR2 is FYNNEI in the germline V gene. CDR3 bases: TGTGCCAGCAGTTTGGCGGGCAATCAGCCCCAGCATTTT. Encoded protein: CASSLAGNQPQHF.

The chain is built from TRBV11-2 and TRBJ2-7, with D tentatively TRBD2 (6 bases). From germline, CDR1 is SGHAT and CDR2 FQNNGV. This CDR3 is built from 15 residues. V was pared by 1 base and J by 1 base, with 11 bases between. The CDR3: CASSLAGTLSYEQYF. CDR3 DNA sequence: TGTGCCAGCAGCTTAGCCGGGACTCTTTCCTACGAGCAGTACTTC.

DNA of the CDR3: TGTGCCAGCGGCTTAGGGGGCACTATCTACAATGAGCAGTTCTTC. Protein sequence: CASGLGGTIYNEQFF. The V gene is TRBV27, the J gene TRBJ2-1; 7 bases match TRBD1. This CDR3 comprises 15 residues. Trimming removed 8 bases from V and 3 bases from J; junction bases left unmatched: 10. The germline V gene encodes CDR1 MNHEY and CDR2 SMNVEV (reference sequence).

The chain is built from TRBV5-8 and TRBJ1-5; the D is unclear. CDR3 length equals 18 residues. With 2 bases removed from V and 0 bases from J, the gap between germline ends came to 18 bases. In germline, CDR1 is SGHTS, CDR2 YDEGEE. The CDR3 coding sequence is TGTGCCAGCAGCTTTCACGGAAAGACGGGAAATAGCAATCAGCCCCAGCATTTT. This sequence encodes CASSFHGKTGNSNQPQHF.

This chain connects TRBV10-3 to TRBJ2-7, with TRBD1 as a possible D gene (5 bases). V was clipped by 10 bases and J by 1 base, with 11 bases between them. The CDR3 is 12 amino acids. Germline CDR1 ENHRY, CDR2 SYGVKD. The CDR3 sequence is CATRALSYEQYF. The DNA for the CDR3 is TGTGCCACCAGGGCACTTTCCTACGAGCAGTACTTC.

The V call is TRBV28, the J call TRBJ1-6; maybe TRBD1 (5 bases). The germline CDR1 and CDR2 sequences are MDHEN and SYDVKM. The CDR3 spans 16 residues. V was shortened by 3 bases and J by 11 bases, with 20 bases between the two germline ends. The CDR3 loop reads CASSFEGTKGIPPLHF. In DNA, the CDR3 is TGTGCCAGCAGTTTCGAGGGAACAAAGGGGATTCCACCCCTCCACTTT.

The J gene is TRBJ2-1, the V gene TRBV20-1, with TRBD2 as a possible D gene (5 bases). The germline V gene encodes CDR1 DFQATT and CDR2 SNEGSKA (reference sequence). The CDR3 has 10 amino acids. The V end lost 8 bases, the J end lost 14 bases, and 16 bases lay between the germline ends. This chain's CDR3 is CSPPATNEFF. In DNA, the CDR3 is TGCAGTCCCCCGGCGACTAATGAGTTCTTC.

The chain employs TRBV5-5 and TRBJ1-6; D uncertain. This CDR3 region has 14 residues. From germline, CDR1 is SGHKS and CDR2 YYEKEE (reference sequence). Trimming took 9 bases from V and 6 from J, leaving 16 bases between them. CDR3: CATRPDWFNSPLHF. CDR3 bases: TGTGCCACCCGACCCGACTGGTTTAATTCACCCCTCCACTTT.

This clone was seen more than once but under ten times. The chain recombines TRBV24-1 with TRBJ2-1; either TRBD1 or TRBD2 may supply D (5 bases each). V was shortened by 7 bases and J by 9 bases, with 15 bases between the two germline ends. Germline V CDR1 and CDR2: KGHDR, SFDVKD. The CDR3 covers 13 residues. The CDR3: CATRSEGTGEQFF. CDR3 bases: TGTGCCACCAGGAGCGAAGGGACGGGTGAGCAGTTCTTC.